This TCR beta chain stems from a study of blood T cell repertoires in COVID-19. The protocol was immunoSEQ multiplex PCR, while the TCRdb copy is restricted to in-frame clones and leaves out a portion. The sample contains approximately 200,000 clones, about 86% of which appear only once. Sequences were obtained from peripheral blood. The TCR originated in a man aged 18 to 30 with active or convalescent COVID-19.

This CDR3 is CASSLSTGTNEKLFF. The CDR3 DNA reads as TGTGCCAGCAGTTTATCTACAGGTACTAATGAAAAACTGTTTTTT. The V and J genes are TRBV28 and TRBJ1-4, with D possibly matching TRBD1 (5 bases). Germline V CDR1 and CDR2: MDHEN, SYDVKM. V shed 1 base and J shed 2 bases, with 8 bases lying between them. This CDR3 is 15 amino acids long.